Listed below are T cell receptor beta chains from one sample, sequenced in a study of PD-1 blockade in mismatch repair-deficient tumors. Sequencing was performed with immunoSEQ multiplex PCR; in TCRdb, only in-frame clones are kept and a portion is missing. The sample yields approximately 50,000 clones, around 80% seen once. The sample here was peripheral blood, taken 4 weeks after starting pembrolizumab. Source of these receptors: an adult with mismatch repair-deficient cancer. CDR3s leave out the opening cysteine and the closing phenylalanine or tryptophan. D genes are given only for firm matches.

j_call: TRBJ2-1
d_call: .
v_call: TRBV6-4
cdr3_aa: ASSEASGGGDNEQF

j_call: TRBJ1-5
d_call: .
v_call: TRBV11-3
cdr3_aa: ASSLQADQPQH

j_call: TRBJ2-5
d_call: .
v_call: TRBV11-3
cdr3_aa: ASSLWGDQETQY

j_call: TRBJ2-5
d_call: .
v_call: TRBV19
cdr3_aa: ASSIATGNKTQY

j_call: TRBJ2-1
d_call: .
v_call: TRBV6-6
cdr3_aa: ASSRPYNEQF

j_call: TRBJ2-3
d_call: .
v_call: TRBV12-5
cdr3_aa: ASGLGQVSDTQY

j_call: TRBJ2-1
d_call: TRBD1
v_call: TRBV27
cdr3_aa: ASSLSGQGILNEQF

j_call: TRBJ2-5
d_call: .
v_call: TRBV6-6
cdr3_aa: ASSYEGRIQETQY

j_call: TRBJ2-7
d_call: .
v_call: TRBV5-5
cdr3_aa: ASSLAATTPEQY

j_call: TRBJ1-2
d_call: TRBD1
v_call: TRBV6-1
cdr3_aa: ASRPGQNTYGYT

j_call: TRBJ2-3
d_call: .
v_call: TRBV5-6
cdr3_aa: ASSLNRLRLGTQY

j_call: TRBJ2-1
d_call: .
v_call: TRBV10-3
cdr3_aa: AISGRQGHNEQF